This T cell receptor beta chain appears in the sequencing data of a study of shared clonotypes between healthy human individuals. General observations from the study: Tissues were not sampled, only blood, and their repertoires likely differ. Naive subsets generally had larger estimated richness than memory subsets.

The CDR3 length is 14 residues. Germline loops: CDR1 SGHRS, CDR2 YFSETQ. The J segment lost 5 bases and the V segment lost 4 bases, leaving 9 bases of the junction unmatched. To note about this clone: The antigen is not known.

For each subset, genomic DNA was distributed in equal portions over several immunoSEQ plates. The method was immunoSEQ multiplex PCR; TCRdb's version includes in-frame clones alone and lacks a portion of them. The sample has some 2.3 million clones; more than 80% are singletons. The receptor was derived from a man between 18 and 29 years old in good health. Some clones in this sample may be carry-over from other donors' samples. The chain has TRBV5-1 and TRBJ2-7; 7 bases fit TRBD2. What was sequenced was naive CD4+ T cells from PBMCs. Subset described: CD45RA+ positively selected. CDR3 nucleotide sequence: TGCGCCAGCAGCCCGGGGGGAGCCACTAACGAGCAGTACTTC. Translated: CASSPGGATNEQYF.